These T cell receptor beta chains were read from a single sample in a study of response to subunit inactivated influenza vaccine. TCRdb fed the RT-PCR reads into MiXCR, producing one record per CDR3 protein. The repertoire holds roughly 670,000 distinct CDR3 sequences, 12% to 15% seen once, with 7.5% to 9% in the top ten. The sample consisted of PBMCs from blood, taken 14 to 15 days before vaccination. Receptor source: a man in his fifties or sixties who received an inactivated influenza vaccine. The CDR3 runs from the conserved cysteine through the conserved F or W. Fields, in order: V gene, J gene, D gene, clone size, CDR3 DNA, CDR3 protein. D genes are given only for firm matches. Clone size appears in some rows only: once, few, many, or a class for an expanded clone.

v_gene: TRBV10-3
j_gene: TRBJ1-5
d_gene: NA
abundance: NA
CDR3nt: TGTGCCATCAGTCCTGACAGGAATCAGCCCCAGCATTTT
CDR3aa: CAISPDRNQPQHF

v_gene: TRBV7-8
j_gene: TRBJ2-5
d_gene: NA
abundance: few
CDR3nt: TGTGCCAGCAGCCCCACTGGGAGGAGCAAGACCCAGTACTTC
CDR3aa: CASSPTGRSKTQYF

v_gene: TRBV15
j_gene: TRBJ2-7
d_gene: NA
abundance: NA
CDR3nt: TGTGCCACCAGCAGTGACCCTAAAGGCGGCGAGCAGTACTTC
CDR3aa: CATSSDPKGGEQYF

v_gene: TRBV6-5
j_gene: TRBJ2-1
d_gene: NA
abundance: few
CDR3nt: TGTGCCACGGGACGGCAATACAATGAGCAGTTCTTC
CDR3aa: CATGRQYNEQFF

v_gene: TRBV14
j_gene: TRBJ2-5
d_gene: NA
abundance: NA
CDR3nt: TGTGCCAGCAGCCAAGATCCCCCCAAGAGGGATCAGGAGACCCAGTACTTC
CDR3aa: CASSQDPPKRDQETQYF

v_gene: TRBV6-1
j_gene: TRBJ2-7
d_gene: TRBD2
abundance: NA
CDR3nt: TGTGCCAGCAGCTCGTCCAACGGACTAGCGGTACCCTACGAGCAGTACTTC
CDR3aa: CASSSSNGLAVPYEQYF

v_gene: TRBV5-1
j_gene: TRBJ1-1
d_gene: TRBD1
abundance: few
CDR3nt: TGCGCCAGCAGCTTGGCCATAAGGACAGGGGCCGTAAGCACTGAAGCTTTCTTT
CDR3aa: CASSLAIRTGAVSTEAFF

v_gene: TRBV2
j_gene: TRBJ2-1
d_gene: NA
abundance: NA
CDR3nt: TGTGCCAGCAGTGCTAGACTTGAGCAGTTCTTC
CDR3aa: CASSARLEQFF

v_gene: TRBV12-3/TRBV12-4
j_gene: TRBJ2-3
d_gene: NA
abundance: NA
CDR3nt: TGTGCCAGCAGTTTAGCGCCGAGACTAAGCACAGATACGCAGTATTTT
CDR3aa: CASSLAPRLSTDTQYF

v_gene: TRBV5-1
j_gene: TRBJ1-1
d_gene: NA
abundance: few
CDR3nt: TGCGCCAGCTTAGACACGTCGGGGAACACTGAAGCTTTCTTT
CDR3aa: CASLDTSGNTEAFF

v_gene: TRBV11-2
j_gene: TRBJ1-2
d_gene: NA
abundance: NA
CDR3nt: TGTGCCAGCAGCTCAATTCCGGGACACCGAAACTATGGCTACACCTTC
CDR3aa: CASSSIPGHRNYGYTF

v_gene: TRBV5-5
j_gene: TRBJ1-5
d_gene: TRBD1
abundance: few
CDR3nt: TGTGCCAGCAGTTGGGGACAGGGGATGGGACAGCCCCAGCATTTT
CDR3aa: CASSWGQGMGQPQHF

v_gene: TRBV20-1
j_gene: TRBJ1-2
d_gene: TRBD1
abundance: few
CDR3nt: TGCAGTGCTCCCGGACAGGGGGCGCCGGGTGGCTACACCTTC
CDR3aa: CSAPGQGAPGGYTF

v_gene: TRBV7-2
j_gene: TRBJ1-6
d_gene: NA
abundance: many
CDR3nt: TGTGCCAGCAGCTTGTCAAATGGTTCACCCCTCCACTTT
CDR3aa: CASSLSNGSPLHF

v_gene: TRBV5-1
j_gene: TRBJ1-1
d_gene: NA
abundance: few
CDR3nt: TGCGCCAGCAGCTTGGAACCGGTCGAGTATACCGGTGAAGCTTTCTTT
CDR3aa: CASSLEPVEYTGEAFF

v_gene: TRBV3-1
j_gene: TRBJ1-3
d_gene: NA
abundance: few
CDR3nt: TGTGCCAGCAGCCAAGCCGGGACGGCCTCTGGAAACACCATATATTTT
CDR3aa: CASSQAGTASGNTIYF

v_gene: TRBV6-2/TRBV6-3
j_gene: TRBJ2-4
d_gene: NA
abundance: NA
CDR3nt: TGTGCCAGCAGGACGGTAGGAACCAAAAACATTCAGTACTTC
CDR3aa: CASRTVGTKNIQYF

v_gene: TRBV16
j_gene: TRBJ2-2
d_gene: NA
abundance: many
CDR3nt: TGTGCCAGCAGCCAATCGAGCACCGGGGAGCTGTTTTTT
CDR3aa: CASSQSSTGELFF

v_gene: TRBV5-1
j_gene: TRBJ1-2
d_gene: NA
abundance: NA
CDR3nt: TGCGCCAGCAGCCCCCACAGCAACTATGGCTACACCTTC
CDR3aa: CASSPHSNYGYTF

v_gene: TRBV25-1
j_gene: TRBJ2-1
d_gene: TRBD2
abundance: few
CDR3nt: TGTGCCAGCAGTGCCGCGGGAGGGCTGTGGAATGAGCAGTTCTTC
CDR3aa: CASSAAGGLWNEQFF

v_gene: TRBV7-2
j_gene: TRBJ2-1
d_gene: NA
abundance: NA
CDR3nt: TGTGCCAGCAGCTTGAGTAACATTGAGCAGTTCTTC
CDR3aa: CASSLSNIEQFF

v_gene: TRBV7-9
j_gene: TRBJ1-1
d_gene: NA
abundance: many
CDR3nt: TGTGCCAGCAGTGACAATGCAGGGACTCTCACTGAAGCTTTCTTT
CDR3aa: CASSDNAGTLTEAFF

v_gene: TRBV11-2
j_gene: TRBJ2-4
d_gene: TRBD2
abundance: NA
CDR3nt: TGTGCCAGCAGCATCCCGATGCGGGGGGCGAGTCGGAAAAACATTCAGTACTTC
CDR3aa: CASSIPMRGASRKNIQYF

v_gene: TRBV5-6
j_gene: TRBJ1-2
d_gene: TRBD1
abundance: NA
CDR3nt: TGTGCCAGCAGCTTTTCCGGGACAGGGGGACGAGAGTATGGCTACACCTTC
CDR3aa: CASSFSGTGGREYGYTF

v_gene: TRBV20-1
j_gene: TRBJ2-7
d_gene: NA
abundance: few
CDR3nt: TGCAGTGCTCTAAGCTACGAGCAGTACTTC
CDR3aa: CSALSYEQYF

v_gene: TRBV10-3
j_gene: TRBJ2-7
d_gene: NA
abundance: many
CDR3nt: TGTGCCATCATGGAACAATCCTCCTACGAGCAGTACTTC
CDR3aa: CAIMEQSSYEQYF

v_gene: TRBV5-5
j_gene: TRBJ1-6
d_gene: NA
abundance: few
CDR3nt: TGTGCCAGCAGTGGGCCCAGTTCCCGACTTAATTCACCCCTCCACTTT
CDR3aa: CASSGPSSRLNSPLHF

v_gene: TRBV18
j_gene: TRBJ2-5
d_gene: NA
abundance: few
CDR3nt: TGTGCCAGCTCAACTAAAGAGACCCAGTACTTC
CDR3aa: CASSTKETQYF

v_gene: TRBV2
j_gene: TRBJ2-1
d_gene: NA
abundance: NA
CDR3nt: TGTGCCAGCAGTATGAAGTTCTTC
CDR3aa: CASSMKFF

v_gene: TRBV15
j_gene: TRBJ2-1
d_gene: TRBD2
abundance: NA
CDR3nt: TGTGCCACCAGCCCAGCGGGGCTAGCGGGGGTGGATGAGCAGTTCTTC
CDR3aa: CATSPAGLAGVDEQFF

v_gene: TRBV20-1
j_gene: TRBJ2-4
d_gene: NA
abundance: few
CDR3nt: TGCAGTGCTGCTAGTAGCTCGGGGCGGAACATTCAGTACTTC
CDR3aa: CSAASSSGRNIQYF

v_gene: TRBV7-9
j_gene: TRBJ2-5
d_gene: TRBD2
abundance: many
CDR3nt: TGTGCCAGCAGCTTAGTAGCGGGGGAAGAGACCCAGTACTTC
CDR3aa: CASSLVAGEETQYF

v_gene: TRBV5-6
j_gene: TRBJ1-2
d_gene: NA
abundance: NA
CDR3nt: TGTGCCAGCAGCTTGCTTACGTCTAACTATGGCTACACCTTC
CDR3aa: CASSLLTSNYGYTF

v_gene: TRBV7-2
j_gene: TRBJ2-5
d_gene: NA
abundance: many
CDR3nt: TGTGCCAGCAGCTTAGAGACCGGCGACAAGTACTTC
CDR3aa: CASSLETGDKYF

v_gene: TRBV11-2
j_gene: TRBJ2-2
d_gene: TRBD1
abundance: many
CDR3nt: TGTGCCAGCAGCAGGGACAGGGGGCTACCCGGGGAGCTGTTTTTT
CDR3aa: CASSRDRGLPGELFF

v_gene: TRBV3-1
j_gene: TRBJ2-7
d_gene: NA
abundance: many
CDR3nt: TGTGCCAGCAGCCAAGCCGACACCGCCTACGAGCAGTACTTC
CDR3aa: CASSQADTAYEQYF

v_gene: TRBV20-1
j_gene: TRBJ2-5
d_gene: NA
abundance: NA
CDR3nt: TGCAGTGCTAGAGATCCCCGAGGCCAAGAGACCCAGTACTTC
CDR3aa: CSARDPRGQETQYF

v_gene: TRBV14
j_gene: TRBJ2-1
d_gene: NA
abundance: few
CDR3nt: TGTGCCAGCAGCCAAGCACTAGTAGGGCCTGAGCAGTTCTTC
CDR3aa: CASSQALVGPEQFF

v_gene: TRBV7-9
j_gene: TRBJ2-7
d_gene: TRBD2
abundance: NA
CDR3nt: TGTGCCAGCAGCTTTAGCGGGAGTCGGTACGAGCAGTACTTC
CDR3aa: CASSFSGSRYEQYF

v_gene: TRBV29-1
j_gene: TRBJ2-7
d_gene: TRBD1
abundance: few
CDR3nt: TGCAGCGTTGTGAGTCGGACAGGACGCCTGCTCTCTTACTACGAGCAGTACTTC
CDR3aa: CSVVSRTGRLLSYYEQYF

v_gene: TRBV4-1
j_gene: TRBJ2-1
d_gene: TRBD2
abundance: few
CDR3nt: TGCGCCAGCAGCCAAGATTCGACTAGCGGGGGGGGAGAGCAGTTCTTC
CDR3aa: CASSQDSTSGGGEQFF

v_gene: TRBV12-3/TRBV12-4
j_gene: TRBJ2-2
d_gene: NA
abundance: few
CDR3nt: TGTGCCAGCAGTCCAGGGATTTTCTCCGGGGAGCTGTTTTTT
CDR3aa: CASSPGIFSGELFF

v_gene: TRBV29-1
j_gene: TRBJ1-1
d_gene: NA
abundance: NA
CDR3nt: TGCAGCGTATCCCCCCTTAAGAACACTGAAGCTTTCTTT
CDR3aa: CSVSPLKNTEAFF

v_gene: TRBV7-3
j_gene: TRBJ2-1
d_gene: TRBD1
abundance: NA
CDR3nt: TGTGCCAGCAGCTTAAACACGCCCCCAGGGGGACCCTACAATGAGCAGTTCTTC
CDR3aa: CASSLNTPPGGPYNEQFF

v_gene: TRBV11-1
j_gene: TRBJ2-4
d_gene: TRBD1
abundance: few
CDR3nt: TGTGCCAGCAGCTCCAGAACAGGGGACATTCAGTACTTC
CDR3aa: CASSSRTGDIQYF

v_gene: TRBV5-6
j_gene: TRBJ2-7
d_gene: TRBD1
abundance: many
CDR3nt: TGTGCCAGCAGCCCGTGGAAGACAGGGACCTACGAGCAGTACTTC
CDR3aa: CASSPWKTGTYEQYF

v_gene: TRBV7-3
j_gene: TRBJ2-2
d_gene: TRBD2
abundance: few
CDR3nt: TGTGCCAGCAGCCTGACCTCCGGGACTAGCAGAAACACCGGGGAGCTGTTTTTT
CDR3aa: CASSLTSGTSRNTGELFF

v_gene: TRBV2
j_gene: TRBJ2-1
d_gene: NA
abundance: few
CDR3nt: TGTGCCATTCGGGGACTCAGAGGGGACAATGAGCAGTTCTTC
CDR3aa: CAIRGLRGDNEQFF

v_gene: TRBV16
j_gene: TRBJ2-7
d_gene: NA
abundance: NA
CDR3nt: TGTGCCAGCAGCCGGACAGTCTCCTACGAGCAGTACTTC
CDR3aa: CASSRTVSYEQYF

v_gene: TRBV12-3/TRBV12-4
j_gene: TRBJ2-1
d_gene: TRBD2
abundance: many
CDR3nt: TGTGCCAGCAGTCCTGCGGCTAGCGGGAGAGGGGAGCAGTTCTTC
CDR3aa: CASSPAASGRGEQFF

v_gene: TRBV5-1
j_gene: TRBJ2-1
d_gene: NA
abundance: few
CDR3nt: TGCGCCAGCAGCACTGGGACCGCCCGCGATGAGCAGTTCTTC
CDR3aa: CASSTGTARDEQFF

v_gene: TRBV28
j_gene: TRBJ2-5
d_gene: TRBD2
abundance: many
CDR3nt: TGTGCCAGCGGAATAGCGGGATCCCAAGAGACCCAGTACTTC
CDR3aa: CASGIAGSQETQYF

v_gene: TRBV5-1
j_gene: TRBJ2-1
d_gene: NA
abundance: NA
CDR3nt: TGCGCCAGCAGCCTGATGTCCTCAGGGGTGTACAATGAGCAGTTCTTC
CDR3aa: CASSLMSSGVYNEQFF

v_gene: TRBV20-1
j_gene: TRBJ2-3
d_gene: NA
abundance: NA
CDR3nt: TGCAGTGCCATGAGGGCAGGGGCCACAGATACGCAGTATTTT
CDR3aa: CSAMRAGATDTQYF

v_gene: TRBV6-2/TRBV6-3
j_gene: TRBJ2-1
d_gene: NA
abundance: many
CDR3nt: TGTGCCAGCAACCGACATTTGCCTAGCTCCTACAATGAGCAGTTCTTC
CDR3aa: CASNRHLPSSYNEQFF

v_gene: TRBV14
j_gene: TRBJ2-7
d_gene: NA
abundance: few
CDR3nt: TGTGCCAGCAGCCAAGCAGAGGCCCTCCCGTACGAGCAGTACTTC
CDR3aa: CASSQAEALPYEQYF

v_gene: TRBV5-1
j_gene: TRBJ2-3
d_gene: TRBD2
abundance: few
CDR3nt: TGCGCCAGCAGTTCCCCTAGCGGGGGGCCGACAGATACGCAGTATTTT
CDR3aa: CASSSPSGGPTDTQYF